The sequence of this TCR beta chain was determined in a study of blood T cells in healthy people across ages (dated by TCRdb to about 2015). About the study as a whole: In model experiments, template switching captured roughly one uniquely barcoded TCR beta cDNA molecule for every two T cells. To track age-related changes in TCR beta repertoire diversity, the study relied on deep sequencing normalized with unique cDNA molecular identifiers. The donors were divided into four age groups: young (average around 16 years), middle-aged (almost 40), aged (about 60) and long-lived (82). To avoid experimental bias, donors of different ages were randomly spread across the sequencing lanes. Two additional independent replicas of 1 million unique cDNA reads from the same blood draw were analyzed for two donors (one aged 18 to 30 and one aged 80 or older).

The 40 or so donors, aged about 6 to 95 years, were systemically healthy Caucasian individuals from Russia. Ten milliliters of peripheral blood were collected from each donor into EDTA-treated Vacutainer tubes. Ficoll-Paque density-gradient centrifugation was used to isolate PBMCs, with at least 7 million per sample. Trizol reagent was used to extract total RNA from PBMCs, with at least 6 micrograms per sample. Naive CD45RAhigh/CD27high T cell percentages were measured by flow cytometry on a PBMC aliquot from every donor. Clipping removes 6 bases from V and 4 bases from J, with 13 as the unmatched junction base count. CDR1 is given as LGHNT and CDR2 as FRNRAP, both from the germline V gene. Including the terminal cysteine and phenylalanine, the CDR3 comprises 16 residues. Just the 48-base CDR3 DNA is kept, in frame starting at base 1. Results and caveats for the whole study, not just this receptor: Compared with the aged group, the long-lived group had more naive CD4+ T cells, fewer expanded clones and increased TCR diversity, a pattern suggesting age selection. As age increased, observed TCR beta diversity per million T cells dropped in a roughly linear way, and a significant reduction was already evident by age around 41. Estimates of total diversity from one million sequenced T cells were regarded as lower bounds and underestimates. Because donor CMV infection status was unknown, age-related changes in expanded clonotypes were potentially confounded. Because profiling used bulk unsorted PBMCs, naive and antigen-experienced compartments could not be compared conclusively. There was a strong correlation between observed TCR beta diversity and the percentage of naive T cells measured by flow cytometry.

Library preparation was by 5' RACE. The listed sequencing device is Illumina HiSeq 2500. A second PCR of roughly 6 to 11 cycles was performed with a sample-barcoded 5' primer and a J-beta primer mix. A unique molecular identifier was introduced onto each TCR beta cDNA molecule by a template-switch 5' adaptor carrying 12 random nucleotides. Each sample yielded at least 3 million CDR3-containing paired-end reads. The Mint cDNA synthesis kit, primed by a TRBC-specific oligonucleotide, was used to synthesize first-strand cDNA from all RNA. After uracil-DNA glycosylase treatment, a first 18-cycle PCR used universal primers M1SS and BC2_uni_R on all cDNA. The authors processed their data as follows. For normalization, 1 million high-quality reads were randomly selected from each sample, with every read carrying a distinct molecular identifier. Instead of being binned into consensus sequences, reads that shared molecular identifiers were thrown out. MiTCR, run with a Q25 quality threshold and the strictest error-elimination algorithm, handled CDR3 identification, clonotype clustering and error correction. Lower-bound total TCR beta diversity was estimated with a nonparametric unseen species model using Euler transformation. TCRdb trimmed public reads at Q25 via fastp, called clones via MiXCR and kept in-frame beta chains. Merged by CDR3 protein, the rows form single entries marked with the most common genes and DNA. These V and J calls derive from TCRdb rather than the authors' analysis. This sample has 540,000 or so distinct CDR3 sequences in its table, and 47% of those were observed once. The ten largest clones represent 20% to 25% of the sample.

With regard to this clonotype: The target of this receptor is not known. Base-call qualities are not available, and no considerably larger clone is one nucleotide away.

The receptor comes from an older man in good health. Sample: blood. The sequence joins TRBV12-5 to TRBJ2-7; a stretch of 9 junction bases matches TRBD1. The CDR3 region reads CASGPPMTGGEYEQYF. The DNA sequence is as follows: TGTGCTAGTGGGCCTCCTATGACAGGGGGTGAATACGAGCAGTACTTC. With the rest looked up from the reference TRBV12-5 and TRBJ2-7 genes rather than sequenced, the full variable domain is DARVTQTPRHKVTEMGQEVTMRCQPILGHNTVFWYRQTMMQGLELLAYFRNRAPLDDSGMPKDRFSAEMPDATLATLKIQPSEPRDSAVYFCASGPPMTGGEYEQYFGPGTRLTVT.